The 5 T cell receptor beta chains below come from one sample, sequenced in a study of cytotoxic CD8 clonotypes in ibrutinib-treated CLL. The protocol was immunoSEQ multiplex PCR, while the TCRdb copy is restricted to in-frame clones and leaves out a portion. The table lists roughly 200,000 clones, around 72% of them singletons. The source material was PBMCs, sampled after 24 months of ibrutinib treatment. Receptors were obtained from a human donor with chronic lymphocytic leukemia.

CDR3 sequence: CASSLAVGVYDNEQFF. The CDR3 coding sequence is TGCGCCAGCAGCTTGGCCGTCGGGGTCTACGACAATGAGCAGTTCTTC. The chain carries TRBV5-1 and TRBJ2-1; D perhaps matches TRBD2 (5 bases). Deletions cut 0 bases from V and 5 bases from J, with 15 bases between. The CDR3 has 16 residues. CDR1 and CDR2 (germline): SGHRS, YFSETQ.

The CDR3 is CASSQDIGTNTGELFF. Written as DNA, the CDR3 is TGCGCCAGCAGCCAAGATATCGGTACGAACACCGGGGAGCTGTTTTTT. This rearrangement joins TRBV4-1 to TRBJ2-2; no clear D. The V end was cut by 0 bases, the J end by 0 bases, with 8 bases between. Germline lookup yields CDR1 MGHRA and CDR2 YSYEKL. CDR3 size: 16 residues.

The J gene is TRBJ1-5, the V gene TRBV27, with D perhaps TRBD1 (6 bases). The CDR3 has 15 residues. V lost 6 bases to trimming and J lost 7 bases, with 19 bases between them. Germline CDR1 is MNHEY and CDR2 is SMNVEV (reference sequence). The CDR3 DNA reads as TGTGCCAGCAGCCCCCGGGATTGGGGGCTACAGCCCCAGCATTTT. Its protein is CASSPRDWGLQPQHF.

CDR3 in DNA: TGTGCCAGCTCACGCGCCGGGACCTTGTACGAGCAGTACTTC. This gives the protein CASSRAGTLYEQYF. The chain has TRBV18 and TRBJ2-7, with D tentatively TRBD1 or TRBD2 (5 bases each). This CDR3 is built from 14 residues. V was trimmed by 4 bases and J by 4 bases, leaving 14 bases between them. CDR1 and CDR2 (germline): KGHSH, LQKENI.

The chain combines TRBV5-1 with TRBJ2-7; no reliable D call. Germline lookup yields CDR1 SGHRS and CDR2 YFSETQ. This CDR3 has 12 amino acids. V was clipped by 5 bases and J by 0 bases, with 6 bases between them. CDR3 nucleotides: TGCGCCAGCAGTTACAGCTCCTACGAGCAGTACTTC. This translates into CASSYSSYEQYF.